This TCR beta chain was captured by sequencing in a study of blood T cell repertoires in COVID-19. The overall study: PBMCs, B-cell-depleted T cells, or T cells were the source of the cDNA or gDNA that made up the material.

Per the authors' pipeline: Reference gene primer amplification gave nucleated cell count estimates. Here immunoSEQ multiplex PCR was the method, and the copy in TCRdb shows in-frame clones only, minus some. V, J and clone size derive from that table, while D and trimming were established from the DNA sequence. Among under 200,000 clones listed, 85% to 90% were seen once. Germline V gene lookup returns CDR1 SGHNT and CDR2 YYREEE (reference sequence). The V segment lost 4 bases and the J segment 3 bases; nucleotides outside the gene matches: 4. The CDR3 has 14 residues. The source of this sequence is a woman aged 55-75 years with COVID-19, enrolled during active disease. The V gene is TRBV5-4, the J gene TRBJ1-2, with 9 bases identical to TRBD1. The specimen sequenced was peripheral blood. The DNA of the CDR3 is TGTGCCAGCAGCCCTAGGACAGGGGACTATGGCTACACCTTC. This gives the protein CASSPRTGDYGYTF.